This section outlines one T cell receptor (beta chain) sequence together with its context. The data were obtained in a study of control samples from healthy donors and cancer patients. Germline V gene sequence: CDR1 SGHRS, CDR2 YFSETQ. The CDR3 is made up of 13 amino acids. Trimming removed 0 bases from V and 2 bases from J, with 5 bases in between. Produced via immunoSEQ multiplex PCR; TCRdb's table is partial and in-frame only. The sample lists over 150,000 clones, 90% to 95% occurring once. The gene calls are TRBV5-1 and TRBJ1-2, with D uncertain. The source is a woman aged 18-29 years in good health. The sequenced sample consisted of blood. In DNA form, the CDR3 reads TGCGCCAGCAGCTTGGACAACAACTATGGCTACACCTTC. Translated, it gives CASSLDNNYGYTF.